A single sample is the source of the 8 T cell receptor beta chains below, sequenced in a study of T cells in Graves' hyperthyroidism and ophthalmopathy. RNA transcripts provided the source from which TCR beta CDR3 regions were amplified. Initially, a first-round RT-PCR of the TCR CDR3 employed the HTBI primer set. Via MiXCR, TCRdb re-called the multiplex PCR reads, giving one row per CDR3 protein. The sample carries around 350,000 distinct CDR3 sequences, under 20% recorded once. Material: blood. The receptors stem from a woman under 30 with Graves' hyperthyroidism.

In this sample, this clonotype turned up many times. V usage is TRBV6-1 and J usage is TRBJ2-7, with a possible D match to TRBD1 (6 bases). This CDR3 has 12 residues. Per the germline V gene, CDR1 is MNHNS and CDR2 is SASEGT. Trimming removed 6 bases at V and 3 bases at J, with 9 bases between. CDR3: CASRTGFYEQYF. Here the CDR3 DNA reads TGTGCCAGCAGAACAGGGTTCTACGAGCAGTACTTC.

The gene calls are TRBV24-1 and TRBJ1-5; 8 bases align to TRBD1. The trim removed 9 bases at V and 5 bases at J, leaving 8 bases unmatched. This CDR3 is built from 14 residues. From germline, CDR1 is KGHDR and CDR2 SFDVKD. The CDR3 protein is CATGQGADYQPQHF. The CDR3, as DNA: TGTGCCACCGGGCAGGGGGCGGATTATCAGCCCCAGCATTTT.

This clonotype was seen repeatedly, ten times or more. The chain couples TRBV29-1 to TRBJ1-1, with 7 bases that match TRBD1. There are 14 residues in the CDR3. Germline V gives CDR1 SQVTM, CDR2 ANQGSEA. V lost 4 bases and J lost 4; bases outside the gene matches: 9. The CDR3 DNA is TGCAGCGTTGCCTTGACAGGGTGGACCACTGAAGCTTTCTTT. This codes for CSVALTGWTTEAFF. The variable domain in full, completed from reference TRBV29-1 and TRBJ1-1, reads SAVISQKPSRDICQRGTSLTIQCQVDSQVTMMFWYRQQPGQSLTLIATANQGSEATYESGFVIDKFPISRPNLTFSTLTVSNMSPEDSSIYLCSVALTGWTTEAFFGQGTRLTVV.

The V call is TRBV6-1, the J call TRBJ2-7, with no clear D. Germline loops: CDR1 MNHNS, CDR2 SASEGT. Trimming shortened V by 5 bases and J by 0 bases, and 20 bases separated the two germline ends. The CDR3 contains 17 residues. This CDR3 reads CASSPLLRRASSYEQYF. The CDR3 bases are TGTGCCAGCAGTCCTCTATTAAGACGGGCGAGCTCCTACGAGCAGTACTTC.

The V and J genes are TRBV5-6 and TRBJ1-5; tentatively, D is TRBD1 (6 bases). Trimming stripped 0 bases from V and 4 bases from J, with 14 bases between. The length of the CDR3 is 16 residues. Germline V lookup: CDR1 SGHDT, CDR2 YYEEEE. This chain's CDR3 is CASSLGEQGWNQPQHF. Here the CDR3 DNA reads TGTGCCAGCAGCTTGGGGGAACAGGGTTGGAATCAGCCCCAGCATTTT.

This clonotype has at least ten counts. The CDR3 loop is CASSFPGNRDNEQFF. For the CDR3, the DNA is TGTGCCAGCAGCTTCCCGGGCAATCGGGACAATGAGCAGTTCTTC. The rearrangement uses TRBV13 and TRBJ2-1; D is unresolved. Germline CDR1 is PRHDT and CDR2 is FYEKMQ (reference sequence). V gave up 3 bases and J gave up 5 bases, with 14 bases separating them. The CDR3 is 15 residues long.

The CDR3 loop reads CASSYGDRNNSPLHF. The CDR3 bases are TGTGCCAGCAGTTACGGGGACCGAAATAATTCACCCCTCCACTTT. The chain couples TRBV13 to TRBJ1-6; D might be TRBD1 (5 bases). The germline CDR1 and CDR2 sequences are PRHDT and FYEKMQ (reference sequence). The CDR3 loop spans 15 amino acids. V dropped 6 bases and J dropped 5 bases, with 14 bases sitting between them.

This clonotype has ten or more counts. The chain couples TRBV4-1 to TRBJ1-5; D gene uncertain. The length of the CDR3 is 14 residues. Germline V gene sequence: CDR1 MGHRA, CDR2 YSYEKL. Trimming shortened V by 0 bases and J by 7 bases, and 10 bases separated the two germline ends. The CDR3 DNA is TGCGCCAGCAGCCAAGATGGGATTGGACAGCCCCAGCATTTT. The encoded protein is CASSQDGIGQPQHF.